A selection of T cell receptor beta chains follows, all from one sample in a study of OX40 agonist ivuxolimab in advanced cancers. The data were produced by immunoSEQ multiplex PCR, yet TCRdb's version contains in-frame clones alone and is incomplete. The sample records more than 35,000 clones, roughly nine tenths being singletons. This sample comprised CD4+ or CD8+ T cells sorted from blood, obtained in a trial of the OX40 agonist ivuxolimab. These receptors were taken from an adult with an advanced solid tumor such as melanoma, head and neck, liver or kidney cancer. CDR3s include the opening cysteine and the closing phenylalanine or tryptophan. D genes are given only for firm matches. Size is stated for part of the rows, as once, few or many counts, or as a class when the clone is expanded.

TRBV29-1	TRBJ2-3	-	once	TGCAGCGGCCTAAACTGGGCTATGCAGGTTGATACGCAGTATTTT	CSGLNWAMQVDTQYF
TRBV11-2	TRBJ2-1	-	-	TGTGCCAGCACCGAACCCCGGCAGACCAGCTACAATGAGCAGTTCTTC	CASTEPRQTSYNEQFF
TRBV7-6	TRBJ1-5	-	-	TGTGCCAGCAGCTTAGGCAGGCGTCAGCCCCAGCATTTT	CASSLGRRQPQHF
TRBV7-8	TRBJ1-1	-	-	TGTGCCAGCAGCTTGAGGACAGCTAACACTGAAGCTTTCTTT	CASSLRTANTEAFF
TRBV7-9	TRBJ2-3	-	-	TGTGCCCACACCACAGATACGCAGTATTTT	CAHTTDTQYF
TRBV2	TRBJ2-7	-	-	TGTGCCAGCATAGAGGGCGAGCAGTACTTC	CASIEGEQYF
TRBV7-9	TRBJ2-7	-	-	TGTGCCAGCAGCTTAGATGGAGGCGAGCAGTACTTC	CASSLDGGEQYF
TRBV4-1	TRBJ1-3	-	-	TGCGCCAGCAGCGGGACCTCTGGAAACACCATATATTTT	CASSGTSGNTIYF
TRBV7-9	TRBJ2-7	TRBD2	-	TGTGCCAGCAGCCCCCGGGGACTATACGAGCAGTACTTC	CASSPRGLYEQYF
TRBV11-2	TRBJ2-2	TRBD1	-	TGTGCCAGCAGCTTAGCCGGGACAGGGTTCGGGGAGCTGTTTTTT	CASSLAGTGFGELFF
TRBV4-1	TRBJ2-7	-	once	TGCGCCAGCAGCCAAGATGGCAGGGGAAGTTCCTACGAGCAGTACTTC	CASSQDGRGSSYEQYF
TRBV11-2	TRBJ2-7	-	once	TGTGCCAGCAGCTTAGCGGGGAATCGCTACGAGCAGTACTTC	CASSLAGNRYEQYF
TRBV14	TRBJ2-2	-	-	TGTGCCAGCAGCCAAGATTTTGGGTACAGGGATCTCGGCGGGGAGCTGTTTTTT	CASSQDFGYRDLGGELFF
TRBV5-6	TRBJ2-7	-	-	TGTGCCAGCAGCTTGGGTGTGACAGGATACGAGCAGTACTTC	CASSLGVTGYEQYF
TRBV9	TRBJ2-5	TRBD2	-	TGTGCCAGCACCGGGGGGGCTGGCGATGGAGAGACCCAGTACTTC	CASTGGAGDGETQYF
TRBV27	TRBJ1-5	-	-	TGTGCCAGCAGTCCGTCCCTGGGGGGGGGCCCCCAGCCCCAGCATTTT	CASSPSLGGGPQPQHF
TRBV7-6	TRBJ2-7	-	-	TGTGCCAGCAGTCCTTCCGGGTCCTACGAGCAGTACTTC	CASSPSGSYEQYF
TRBV19	TRBJ1-4	-	-	TGTGCCAGTAGCCCCGAGGGAATTAATGAAAAACTGTTTTTT	CASSPEGINEKLFF
TRBV28	TRBJ2-2	-	-	TGTGCCAGCAGGCTGGACAGAGGGAACACCGGGGAGCTGTTTTTT	CASRLDRGNTGELFF
TRBV27	TRBJ2-7	-	once	TGTGCCAGCAGCTTGATTTATGGTTACGAGCAGTACTTC	CASSLIYGYEQYF
TRBV6-1	TRBJ1-2	-	-	TGTGCCAGCAGAAAAGATAACTATGGCTACACCTTC	CASRKDNYGYTF
TRBV27	TRBJ1-2	-	-	TGTGCCAGCAGCCGCGGCGGGGGCTATGATGGCTACACCTTC	CASSRGGGYDGYTF
TRBV29-1	TRBJ2-2	-	-	TGCAGCGTCCCCAACGGGGCGAACACCGGGGAGCTGTTTTTT	CSVPNGANTGELFF
TRBV27	TRBJ2-2	-	-	TGTGCCAGCAGCCTGGGACTCCAGAACACCGGGGAGCTGTTTTTT	CASSLGLQNTGELFF
TRBV28	TRBJ2-3	-	few	TGTGCCAGCAGTTTTCTAAGCGGGACAGATACGCAGTATTTT	CASSFLSGTDTQYF
TRBV11-2	TRBJ2-2	-	-	TGTGCCAGCAGCTTGGGCGACACCGGGGAGCTGTTTTTT	CASSLGDTGELFF
TRBV5-4	TRBJ1-5	-	-	TGTGCCAGCAGCTTGGGGGATCAGCCCCAGCATTTT	CASSLGDQPQHF
TRBV9	TRBJ2-3	-	-	TGTGCCAGCAGCGGATCTGGCGAAGTGAATACGCAGTATTTT	CASSGSGEVNTQYF
TRBV2	TRBJ1-5	-	-	TGTGCCAGCAGTGAAGGGACCACCGGGACCCTTCTTTTTAGCAATCAGCCCCAGCATTTT	CASSEGTTGTLLFSNQPQHF
TRBV30	TRBJ1-1	-	-	TGTGCCTGGAGTTTGTTGGACACTGAAGCTTTCTTT	CAWSLLDTEAFF
TRBV4-1	TRBJ2-7	-	-	TGCGCCAGCAGCCAAGAGAGGTCGTCAAGCGAACAAGACTTC	CASSQERSSSEQDF
TRBV21-1	TRBJ1-4	-	-	TGTGCCGTAACTTGGCACTGGGCTCCAACTAATGAAAAACTGTTTTTT	CAVTWHWAPTNEKLFF
TRBV5-4	TRBJ2-7	-	-	TGTGCCAGCAGCAACCCGACAGGAAATGAGCAGTACTTC	CASSNPTGNEQYF
TRBV4-1	TRBJ2-1	-	-	TGCGCCAGCAGCCAAGAACATTCGGATGAGCAGTTCTTC	CASSQEHSDEQFF
TRBV7-8	TRBJ2-2	-	few	TGTGCCAGCAGCTTAGGGACTGAGGGAGCCGGGGAGCTGTTTTTT	CASSLGTEGAGELFF
TRBV2	TRBJ1-2	-	-	TGTGCCAGCAGTGAAATGCAGGCTGCTGGCTACACCTTC	CASSEMQAAGYTF
TRBV7-2	TRBJ2-2	TRBD1	-	TGTGCCAGCAGCTTAGTTGCAGGGGGCACCGGGGAGCTGTTTTTT	CASSLVAGGTGELFF
TRBV28	TRBJ2-3	-	-	TGTGCCAGCTCTCCCCACGGGGATACGCAGTATTTT	CASSPHGDTQYF
TRBV4-3	TRBJ2-7	-	-	TGCGCCAGCAGCCAAGATCAGGTTTCCTACGAGCAGTACTTC	CASSQDQVSYEQYF
TRBV28	TRBJ1-5	TRBD1	-	TGTGCCAGCAGATATGGAAACAGGGGGCCCTATCAGCCCCAGCATTTT	CASRYGNRGPYQPQHF
TRBV7-9	TRBJ2-7	TRBD1	once	TGTGCCAGCAGCTTAGTGGAAGGGACAGGGGACTACGAGCAGTACTTC	CASSLVEGTGDYEQYF
TRBV7-9	TRBJ2-5	-	-	TGTGCCAGCACCGGACAGAACCAAGAGACCCAGTACTTC	CASTGQNQETQYF
TRBV11-1	TRBJ1-1	-	-	TGTGCCAGCAGCCCGATCGGGTCAGGCAACTTCATGAACACTGAAGCTTTCTTT	CASSPIGSGNFMNTEAFF
TRBV7-2	TRBJ2-3	-	once	TGTGCCAGCAGCTCGACTATGGATACGCAGTATTTT	CASSSTMDTQYF
TRBV19	TRBJ2-5	-	-	TGTGCCAGTAAAGGGACCATCCAAGAGACCCAGTACTTC	CASKGTIQETQYF